This paragraph reports one T cell receptor (beta chain). Its antigen is unknown. These data originate in a study of cytomegalovirus exposure and HLA in healthy donors. Overall study: As an earlier analysis found, some 180 million T cells yielded around 110 million unique TCR beta sequences. General observations from the study: Association of a missense DCLRE1C variant with TCR beta V- and J-gene trimming was reported in a later analysis. The study carried out a later analysis of TCR beta sequences. It associated some 17,000 of them with specific HLA alleles at a false discovery rate of 0.05.

Donors in the study were healthy people who gave bone marrow. 13 Jbeta primers and 60 Vbeta primers were used for the PCR. Generated by immunoSEQ multiplex PCR, the TCRdb table keeps only in-frame clones and is missing some. The sample yields approximately 100,000 clones, 70% to 80% seen once. V lost 2 bases and J lost 11, with 19 bases in between. Germline V CDR1 and CDR2: WSHSY, SAAADI. CDR3 size: 15 residues. The receptor's source is a female donor in good health and CMV-seronegative. Sequenced input: PBMCs. The V gene is TRBV10-2, the J gene TRBJ2-1; D ambiguous. CDR3 sequence reads: CASSEILTKTAQQFF. The CDR3 DNA follows: TGCGCCAGCAGTGAGATCCTGACCAAAACAGCCCAGCAGTTCTTC.